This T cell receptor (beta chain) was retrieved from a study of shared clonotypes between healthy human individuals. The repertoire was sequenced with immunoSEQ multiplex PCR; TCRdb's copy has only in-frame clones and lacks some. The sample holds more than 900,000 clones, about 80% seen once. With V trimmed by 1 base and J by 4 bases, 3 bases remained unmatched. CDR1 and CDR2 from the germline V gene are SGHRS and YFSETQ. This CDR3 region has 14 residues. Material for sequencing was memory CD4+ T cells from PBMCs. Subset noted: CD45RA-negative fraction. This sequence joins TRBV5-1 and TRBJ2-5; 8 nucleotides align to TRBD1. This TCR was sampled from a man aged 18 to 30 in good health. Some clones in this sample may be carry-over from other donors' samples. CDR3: CASSLYRGLETQYF. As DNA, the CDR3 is TGCGCCAGCAGCTTGTACAGGGGGTTAGAGACCCAGTACTTC.